This T cell receptor (beta chain) is from a study of CD8 T cells in ankylosing spondylitis. Whole-study results and caveats: Reportedly, significant enrichment of disease-linked clones occurred in matched ankylosing spondylitis synovial fluid.

Libraries for TCR beta were made by quantitative 5'-RACE with molecular barcodes. One entry per CDR3 protein results from TCRdb running MiXCR on the 5' RACE reads. The sample gives about 200,000 distinct CDR3 sequences, about 13% of which show up once; approximately 15% is in the top ten. In the case of this clonotype: The antigen remains undetermined.

The clonotype was recovered from a male donor with ankylosing spondylitis or in good health (not recorded which). The sequenced sample consisted of blood, either unsorted or a sorted T cell fraction (not recorded which).

DNA of the CDR3: TGTGCCAGCAGACCAGGGGATAGCGGTGAAAAACTGTTTTTT. Translated: CASRPGDSGEKLFF. V usage is TRBV6-1 and J usage is TRBJ1-4; D might be TRBD1 (6 bases). There are 14 residues in the CDR3. Germline V gene data show CDR1 as MNHNS and CDR2 as SASEGT. Trimming took 6 bases from V and 7 from J, leaving 15 bases between them.